One sample yielded the 29 T cell receptor beta chains listed below, sequenced in a study of CD8+ T cells in alopecia areata (dated by TCRdb to about 2018). Read against the paper, the sample's time point label means: four to five weeks on oral tofacitinib. In the paper's terms, the treatment or condition label means: oral pan-JAK inhibitor, 5-10 mg twice daily. Preparation of the library involved the immunoSEQ multiplex PCR assay. RNA was extracted from all samples and reverse transcribed into cDNA as template for TCR sequencing. As stored in TCRdb, this immuneACCESS dataset retains in-frame rearrangements with V and J assigned. A fraction of the clones does not appear; measured against another copy, unresolved V genes explain less than half of the discrepancy, and the remainder lacks a known reason. Across this sample there are 190,000 or so clones, with about three fifths seen only once. Clones ranked in the top ten supply around 3% of the sample.

Here the sequenced sample was CD4+ T cells sorted from blood, taken at week 4, from a patient treated with tofacitinib. The source of these receptors is a human donor with alopecia areata.

This chain joins TRBV4-1 and TRBJ1-5, with a weak D call TRBD1 (5 bases). Trimming removed 4 bases at V and 6 bases at J, with 16 bases between. The germline CDR1 and CDR2 sequences are MGHRA and YSYEKL. The CDR3 consists of 15 residues. The CDR3 coding sequence is TGCGCCAGCAGCCTCGCCCCAGGGAAGGGTCAGCCCCAGCATTTT. This sequence encodes CASSLAPGKGQPQHF.

This chain joins TRBV5-1 and TRBJ2-7, with 8 positions matching TRBD1. Trimming took 4 bases from V and 7 from J; bases not matched to a gene: 10. The CDR3 consists of 14 residues. Germline V CDR1 and CDR2: SGHRS, YFSETQ. The CDR3 loop is CASSPSQGAREQYF. CDR3 DNA: TGCGCCAGCAGCCCCAGCCAGGGGGCGAGGGAGCAGTACTTC.

The chain links TRBV11-3 to TRBJ2-1; D is tentatively TRBD1 or TRBD2 (5 bases each). V lost 5 bases, J lost 5 bases, and 10 bases lay in between. The CDR3 sequence is 13 residues long. Germline loops: CDR1 SGHNT, CDR2 YENEEA. As DNA, the CDR3 is TGTGCCAGCAGCGTCGGGGCTAACAATGAGCAGTTCTTC. Translation: CASSVGANNEQFF.

The V gene is TRBV15, the J gene TRBJ1-2, with 7 bases aligning to TRBD1. The CDR3 totals 14 residues. Germline assignment: CDR1 LNHNV and CDR2 YYDKDF (reference sequence). With V trimmed by 0 bases and J by 5 bases, 3 bases remained unmatched. This CDR3 is CATSRDGTAYGYTF. The CDR3 DNA is TGTGCCACCAGCAGAGACGGGACAGCTTATGGCTACACCTTC.

The chain combines TRBV30 with TRBJ2-7, with 10 positions matching TRBD2. Losses at the gene ends were 8 bases for V and 0 bases for J; bases not matched to a gene: 7. Germline assignment: CDR1 GTSNPN and CDR2 SVGIG (reference sequence). This CDR3 is 14 amino acids long. In nucleotides, the CDR3 is TGTGCCCTACAAGCGGGGGGGATCTCCTACGAGCAGTACTTC. Encoded protein: CALQAGGISYEQYF.

CDR3 DNA sequence: TGCGCCAGCAGCACACCTACAGGAGGAGGAGAGACCCAGTACTTC. Protein sequence: CASSTPTGGGETQYF. The chain uses TRBV5-1 and TRBJ2-5; D is possibly TRBD1 or TRBD2 (5 bases each). The V and J ends lost 4 bases and 4 bases respectively, with 17 bases between them. This CDR3 is built from 15 residues. Per the germline V gene, CDR1 is SGHRS and CDR2 is YFSETQ.

V and J are TRBV5-1 and TRBJ2-7; the D gene is possibly TRBD2 (6 bases). Germline V gives CDR1 SGHRS, CDR2 YFSETQ. The length of the CDR3 is 15 residues. V lost 2 bases to trimming and J lost 3 bases, with 15 bases between them. DNA for the CDR3: TGCGCCAGCAGCTTCTCGGGAGCGGCTCTCTACGAGCAGTACTTC. Translating gives CASSFSGAALYEQYF.

The chain is built from TRBV30 and TRBJ1-6; 7 nucleotides align to TRBD1. The CDR3 length is 14 residues. With V trimmed by 1 base and J by 6 bases, 3 bases remained unmatched. Per the germline V gene, CDR1 is GTSNPN and CDR2 is SVGIG (reference sequence). Here the CDR3 reads CAWSAQGTNSPLHF. CDR3 DNA: TGTGCCTGGAGTGCACAGGGGACTAATTCACCCCTCCACTTT.

The CDR3 sequence: CSVGAGGYQETQYF. The CDR3 DNA reads as TGCAGCGTTGGGGCGGGGGGTTACCAAGAGACCCAGTACTTC. The chain recombines TRBV29-1 with TRBJ2-5, with 8 bases identical to TRBD2. After removal of 4 bases from V and 0 bases from J, the junction contained 4 bases not matched to a gene. CDR3 size: 14 residues. Looked up from germline, CDR1 is SQVTM and CDR2 is ANQGSEA.

The chain couples TRBV4-1 to TRBJ2-7, with D tentatively TRBD1 (5 bases). In germline, CDR1 is MGHRA, CDR2 YSYEKL. The CDR3 spans 15 residues. Trimming pared 6 bases from V and 4 bases from J, leaving 19 bases between. The DNA for the CDR3 is TGCGCCAGCAGTCATGGACACTCGGGCGAGTACGAGCAGTACTTC. Residues: CASSHGHSGEYEQYF.

Only a few counts were recorded for this clone. The chain employs TRBV29-1 and TRBJ1-2; no reliable D call. The CDR3 is 12 amino acids. With 4 bases removed from V and 7 bases from J, the gap between germline ends came to 13 bases. The germline V gene has CDR1 SQVTM and CDR2 ANQGSEA. CDR3 residues: CSVGEGEGGYTF. The DNA for the CDR3 is TGCAGCGTTGGGGAGGGAGAAGGTGGCTACACCTTC. The entire variable domain, with the rest obtained from reference TRBV29-1 and TRBJ1-2, is as follows: SAVISQKPSRDICQRGTSLTIQCQVDSQVTMMFWYRQQPGQSLTLIATANQGSEATYESGFVIDKFPISRPNLTFSTLTVSNMSPEDSSIYLCSVGEGEGGYTFGSGTRLTVV.

The chain joins TRBV7-9 to TRBJ2-3; D is possibly TRBD2 (6 bases). This CDR3 has 16 residues. Germline values: CDR1 SEHNR, CDR2 FQNEAQ (reference sequence). V shed 5 bases and J shed 2 bases, with 17 bases lying between them. The CDR3 sequence: CASSDTLGGVTDTQYF. The CDR3 DNA reads TGTGCCAGCAGCGACACTTTGGGGGGTGTCACAGATACGCAGTATTTT.

V is TRBV5-1 and J is TRBJ2-7; tentative D call: TRBD1 (6 bases). This CDR3 comprises 15 residues. Looked up from germline, CDR1 is SGHRS and CDR2 is YFSETQ. V lost 0 bases and J 3 bases, leaving 13 bases between the germline ends. The CDR3: CASSLVVQGGYEQYF. The CDR3 coding sequence is TGCGCCAGCAGCTTGGTAGTACAGGGCGGCTACGAGCAGTACTTC.

The chain uses TRBV9 and TRBJ1-2; perhaps TRBD1 as D (6 bases). Deletions cut 3 bases from V and 7 bases from J, with 13 bases between. Germline CDR1 SGDLS, CDR2 YYNGEE. The CDR3 length is 13 residues. Here the CDR3 DNA reads TGTGCCAGCAGCGCCCCAACAGGGACTGGCTACACCTTC. Protein: CASSAPTGTGYTF.

This clone was counted between two and nine times. The chain couples TRBV18 to TRBJ2-6; 7 bases align to TRBD1. The CDR3 has 17 residues. V dropped 3 bases and J dropped 0; count of bases not matched to a gene: 5. Germline V gene data show CDR1 as KGHSH and CDR2 as LQKENI. CDR3 amino acids: CASSPRQGRSGANVLTF. The CDR3 region has the DNA TGTGCCAGCTCACCGCGACAGGGCCGCTCTGGGGCCAACGTCCTGACTTTC.

This clone was picked up a small number of times. The chain employs TRBV29-1 and TRBJ1-1; the D is unclear. V was shortened by 5 bases and J by 0 bases, with 13 bases between the two germline ends. This CDR3 has 14 amino acids. From germline, CDR1 is SQVTM and CDR2 ANQGSEA. CDR3 residues: CSVMLTVMNTEAFF. DNA for the CDR3: TGCAGCGTTATGTTGACGGTTATGAACACTGAAGCTTTCTTT.

J is TRBJ1-2 and V is TRBV4-1; 7 bases map to TRBD1. CDR1 and CDR2 (germline): MGHRA, YSYEKL. This CDR3 region has 13 residues. The junction had 5 bases not matched to a gene; V was cut back by 4 bases and J by 6 bases. CDR3 sequence reads: CASSPTGKHGYTF. DNA of the CDR3: TGCGCCAGCAGCCCGACAGGGAAGCATGGCTACACCTTC.

The chain carries TRBV5-6 and TRBJ2-6; a weak D match, TRBD1 (6 bases). This CDR3 contains 17 residues. The germline V gene encodes CDR1 SGHDT and CDR2 YYEEEE. Trimming took off 0 bases at V and 0 bases at J, with 10 bases between the two ends. CDR3 nucleotides: TGTGCCAGCAGCTTGGGCAGGGGAAGCTCTGGGGCCAACGTCCTGACTTTC. This encodes CASSLGRGSSGANVLTF.

This clone was counted only a few times. J is TRBJ2-4 and V is TRBV6-5; D gene uncertain. The germline V gene encodes CDR1 MNHEY and CDR2 SVGAGI. V was pared by 5 bases and J by 8 bases, with 13 bases between. The CDR3 loop spans 13 amino acids. The CDR3 loop reads CASSPRRGDIQYF. The CDR3 coding sequence is TGTGCCAGCAGTCCCCGCCGTGGGGACATTCAGTACTTC.

This rearrangement joins TRBV15 to TRBJ2-4, with D possibly matching TRBD2 (6 bases). Trimming stripped 4 bases from V and 5 bases from J, with 15 bases between. In germline, CDR1 is LNHNV, CDR2 YYDKDF (reference sequence). CDR3 length: 15 residues. CDR3 sequence: CATSISGVRENIQYF. In nucleotides, the CDR3 is TGTGCCACCAGCATTTCGGGGGTGAGGGAAAACATTCAGTACTTC.

V gene TRBV29-1 combines with J gene TRBJ2-2; TRBD2 matches at 11 bases. The germline V gene has CDR1 SQVTM and CDR2 ANQGSEA. The CDR3 length is 14 residues. Unmatched junction bases numbered 4, after V lost 4 bases and J lost 6 bases. CDR3 sequence reads: CSVAPGLAAGELFF. The CDR3 region has the DNA TGCAGCGTTGCCCCGGGACTAGCGGCCGGGGAGCTGTTTTTT.

This chain joins TRBV4-1 and TRBJ1-1; weak D call: TRBD1 (6 bases). The CDR3 sequence is 15 residues long. Trimming cost V 1 base and J 5 bases, with 14 bases left between them. Germline CDR1 reads MGHRA; CDR2 reads YSYEKL. CDR3 bases: TGCGCCAGCAGCCAAGCTCCGGGACATAGGACTGAAGCTTTCTTT. This sequence encodes CASSQAPGHRTEAFF.

V is TRBV29-1 and J is TRBJ2-1; the D gene is possibly TRBD2 (6 bases). The CDR3 spans 11 residues. Germline assignment: CDR1 SQVTM and CDR2 ANQGSEA. Trimming shortened V by 5 bases and J by 9 bases, and 11 bases separated the two germline ends. DNA of the CDR3: TGCAGCGTTCGAAGGGAGGCTGAGCAGTTCTTC. Residues: CSVRREAEQFF.

The rearrangement links TRBV12-5 to TRBJ1-2, with D possibly TRBD1 on 6 matching bases. Germline loops: CDR1 LGHNT, CDR2 FRNRAP. The CDR3 length is 13 residues. Deletions cut 6 bases from V and 6 bases from J, with 14 bases between. The CDR3 DNA sequence: TGTGCTAGTGGAAAAGGACAGTACGATGGCTACACCTTC. Encoded protein: CASGKGQYDGYTF. Drawing the rest from reference TRBV12-5 and TRBJ1-2, the complete variable domain is DARVTQTPRHKVTEMGQEVTMRCQPILGHNTVFWYRQTMMQGLELLAYFRNRAPLDDSGMPKDRFSAEMPDATLATLKIQPSEPRDSAVYFCASGKGQYDGYTFGSGTRLTVV.

The chain carries TRBV7-2 and TRBJ1-1; no reliable D call. This CDR3 region has 13 residues. Trimming pared 2 bases from V and 4 bases from J, leaving 8 bases between. Germline-derived CDR1 and CDR2 are SGHTA and FQGNSA. The CDR3 spells CASSLMGSTEAFF. As DNA, the CDR3 is TGTGCCAGCAGCTTAATGGGGAGCACTGAAGCTTTCTTT.

This clone was observed a few times. The chain links TRBV5-4 to TRBJ2-1; 14 bases are a match to TRBD2. V lost 7 bases and J lost 8; bases outside the gene matches: 5. The CDR3 sequence is 14 residues long. Germline V gene data show CDR1 as SGHNT and CDR2 as YYREEE (reference sequence). CDR3 protein: CASQTSGGVYEQFF. Written as DNA, the CDR3 is TGTGCCAGCCAGACTAGCGGGGGGGTCTATGAGCAGTTCTTC.

This clone has only a few counts. This chain connects TRBV28 to TRBJ2-3; TRBD1 or TRBD2 may be the D gene (5 bases each). Per germline, CDR1 MDHEN and CDR2 SYDVKM. V was trimmed by 7 bases and J by 11 bases, leaving 19 bases between them. The CDR3 contains 13 residues. CDR3 amino acids: CASTSRVAGVQYF. The CDR3 DNA sequence: TGTGCCAGCACAAGCAGGGTGGCCGGGGTGCAGTATTTT.

This clone came up many times. As DNA, the CDR3 is TGTGCCATCAGTGTCCGCAGCGGGGGCTCAGGGGCCAATGAGCAGTTCTTC. Residues: CAISVRSGGSGANEQFF. The chain links TRBV10-3 to TRBJ2-1; 8 bases agree with TRBD2. Germline CDR1 reads ENHRY; CDR2 reads SYGVKD. The CDR3 has 17 amino acids. Trimming at V came to 4 bases and at J to 6 bases, leaving 14 bases not matched to a gene.

Remarks on this clone: This sample includes further DNA sequences coding for the same CDR3. This chain uses TRBV5-1 with TRBJ2-5; 8 bases line up with TRBD2. The CDR3 totals 14 residues. Trimming at V came to 1 base and at J to 4 bases, leaving 3 bases not matched to a gene. Germline V gives CDR1 SGHRS, CDR2 YFSETQ. This CDR3 reads CASSLTSGGETQYF. CDR3 nucleotide sequence: TGCGCCAGCAGCTTGACCAGCGGGGGAGAGACCCAGTACTTC.